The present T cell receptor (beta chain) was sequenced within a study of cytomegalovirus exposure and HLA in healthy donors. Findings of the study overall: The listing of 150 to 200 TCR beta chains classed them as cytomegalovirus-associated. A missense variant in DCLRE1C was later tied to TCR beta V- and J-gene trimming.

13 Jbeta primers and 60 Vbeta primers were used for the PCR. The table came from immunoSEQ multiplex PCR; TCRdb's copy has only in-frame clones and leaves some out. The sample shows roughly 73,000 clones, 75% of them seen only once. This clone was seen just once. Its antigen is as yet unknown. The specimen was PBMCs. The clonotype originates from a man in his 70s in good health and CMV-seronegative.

CDR3 sequence reads: CASSPNQEGQPQHF. The CDR3 coding sequence is TGTGCCAGCTCACCCAATCAAGAGGGCCAGCCCCAGCATTTT. The chain has TRBV18 and TRBJ1-5, with D unresolved. Trimming shortened V by 3 bases and J by 7 bases, and 13 bases separated the two germline ends. Germline V CDR1 and CDR2: KGHSH, LQKENI. CDR3 size: 14 residues.